This TCR beta chain was recovered during a study of T cells in Graves' hyperthyroidism and ophthalmopathy. The CDR3 is 14 residues long. Germline CDR1 and CDR2: SGHTA and FQGNSA. For this clonotype: As yet, its antigen is unknown. A read error may explain this, as a much larger clone is one base away.

Amplified TCR beta CDR3 regions came from RNA transcripts. Researchers ran a first-round RT-PCR on the TCR CDR3 using the HTBI primer set. TCRdb itself ran the multiplex PCR reads through MiXCR, one entry per CDR3 protein. The top ten hold roughly 44% of the sample, which has about 210,000 distinct CDR3 sequences, 15% to 20% seen once. Findings and limits, study-wide: Blood also contained most expanded thyroid clonotypes above 0.001.

The sequenced sample was blood. This chain connects TRBV7-2 to TRBJ2-5, with D perhaps matching TRBD1 or TRBD2 (5 bases each). This TCR derives from a man aged 35 to 55 with Graves' hyperthyroidism. CDR3 sequence reads: CASSLSRDQETQHF. As DNA, the CDR3 is TGTGCCAGCAGCTTATCGAGGGACCAAGAGACCCAGCACTTC.